These 8 T cell receptor beta chains were sequenced from one sample in a study of shared clonotypes between healthy human individuals. The repertoire was sequenced with immunoSEQ multiplex PCR; TCRdb's copy has only in-frame clones and lacks some. This sample carries 2.3 million or so clones, approximately 93% of them seen once, and the ten largest clones take under 0.45%. Material for sequencing was naive CD4+ T cells from PBMCs. The subset denotes: CD45RA+ positively selected. The receptors derive from a man younger than 30 in good health. Some clones in this sample may be carry-over from other donors' samples.

The V gene is TRBV6-5, the J gene TRBJ1-1; no clear D gene. Germline CDR1 MNHEY, CDR2 SVGAGI. The CDR3 contains 13 residues. V was clipped by 5 bases and J by 4 bases, with 11 bases between them. The CDR3 reads CASSTPGSTEAFF. The DNA of the CDR3 is TGTGCCAGCAGTACCCCGGGCAGCACTGAAGCTTTCTTT.

The chain employs TRBV27 and TRBJ2-7, with 7 bases matching TRBD1. This CDR3 is 14 amino acids long. Looked up from germline, CDR1 is MNHEY and CDR2 is SMNVEV (reference sequence). V trimming: 6 bases; J trimming: 4 bases; junction bases outside the gene matches: 9. The CDR3 DNA reads as TGTGCCAGCAGCCGGGACAGAGGAAATTACGAGCAGTACTTC. Translating gives CASSRDRGNYEQYF.

This chain uses TRBV5-8 with TRBJ2-2; D not resolved. CDR3 size: 14 residues. The V gene lost 1 base and the J gene lost 9 bases, with 13 bases spanning the gap. Germline values: CDR1 SGHTS, CDR2 YDEGEE. CDR3 bases: TGTGCCAGCAGCTTGTGGTCAGCTGGTCGGGAGCTGTTTTTT. The encoded protein is CASSLWSAGRELFF.

The rearrangement joins TRBV11-2 to TRBJ2-1, with 7 bases aligning to TRBD2. The CDR3 is made up of 17 amino acids. Germline V lookup: CDR1 SGHAT, CDR2 FQNNGV. V was pared by 3 bases and J by 7 bases, with 15 bases of the junction left unmatched. The CDR3 DNA follows: TGTGCCAGCAGCTTCCTAAAGGGTAGCGGGTCACGTAATGAGCAGTTCTTC. Protein: CASSFLKGSGSRNEQFF. Full variable domain (rest looked up from reference TRBV11-2 and TRBJ2-1): EAGVAQSPRYKIIEKRQSVAFWCNPISGHATLYWYQQILGQGPKLLIQFQNNGVVDDSQLPKDRFSAERLKGVDSTLKIQPAKLEDSAVYLCASSFLKGSGSRNEQFFGPGTRLTVL.

V and J are TRBV5-1 and TRBJ2-1; D unresolved. Germline lookup yields CDR1 SGHRS and CDR2 YFSETQ. Trimming pared 3 bases from V and 8 bases from J, leaving 18 bases between. CDR3 size: 15 residues. CDR3 sequence (DNA): TGCGCCAGCAGCTCAAAGGCCGCGGTCAGCGATGAGCAGTTCTTC. Translated: CASSSKAAVSDEQFF. The full variable domain, with the rest looked up from reference TRBV5-1 and TRBJ2-1, is KAGVTQTPRYLIKTRGQQVTLSCSPISGHRSVSWYQQTPGQGLQFLFEYFSETQRNKGNFPGRFSGRQFSNSRSEMNVSTLELGDSALYLCASSSKAAVSDEQFFGPGTRLTVL.

As DNA, the CDR3 is TGTGCCAGCAGCTTAGGTCAGGCGTCGTACAATGAGCAGTTCTTC. Its protein is CASSLGQASYNEQFF. The chain is built from TRBV7-7 and TRBJ2-1; no firm D call. CDR1 and CDR2 from the germline V gene are SSHAT and FNYEAQ (reference sequence). V lost 1 base to trimming and J lost 4 bases, with 11 bases between them. The CDR3 loop spans 15 amino acids.

V gene TRBV7-2 combines with J gene TRBJ2-3, with D tentatively TRBD2 (6 bases). CDR1 and CDR2 (germline): SGHTA, FQGNSA. This CDR3 is built from 14 residues. Trimming stripped 5 bases from V and 6 bases from J, with 15 bases between. The CDR3 is CASSARPGRDTQYF. The CDR3, as DNA: TGTGCCAGCAGCGCGAGACCAGGGAGGGATACGCAGTATTTT.

This chain connects TRBV29-1 to TRBJ1-4, with D possibly TRBD1 on 6 matching bases. Trimming removed 6 bases from V and 7 bases from J, with 15 bases in between. Looked up from germline, CDR1 is SQVTM and CDR2 is ANQGSEA. This CDR3 spans 13 amino acids. This chain's CDR3 is CSVDLRGGEKLFF. As DNA, the CDR3 is TGCAGCGTGGACTTAAGAGGGGGTGAAAAACTGTTTTTT. Based on the CDR3 plus reference TRBV29-1 and TRBJ1-4, the full variable domain is SAVISQKPSRDICQRGTSLTIQCQVDSQVTMMFWYRQQPGQSLTLIATANQGSEATYESGFVIDKFPISRPNLTFSTLTVSNMSPEDSSIYLCSVDLRGGEKLFFGSGTQLSVL.